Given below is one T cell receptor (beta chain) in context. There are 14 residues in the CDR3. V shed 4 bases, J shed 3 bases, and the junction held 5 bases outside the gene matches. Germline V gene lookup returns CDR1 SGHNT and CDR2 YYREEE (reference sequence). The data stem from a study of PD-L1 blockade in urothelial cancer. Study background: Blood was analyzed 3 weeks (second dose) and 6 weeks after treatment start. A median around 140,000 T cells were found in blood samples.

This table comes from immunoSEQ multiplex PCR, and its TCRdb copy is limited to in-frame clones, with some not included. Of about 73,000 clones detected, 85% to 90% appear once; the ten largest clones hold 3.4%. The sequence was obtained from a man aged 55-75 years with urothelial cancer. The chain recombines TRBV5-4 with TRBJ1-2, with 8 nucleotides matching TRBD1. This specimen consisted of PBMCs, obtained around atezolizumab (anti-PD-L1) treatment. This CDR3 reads CASSGRQGHYGYTF. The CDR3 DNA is TGTGCCAGCAGCGGACGACAGGGGCACTATGGCTACACCTTC.